This is a list of T cell receptor beta chains from one sample in a study of blood T cell repertoires in COVID-19. Clones were read by immunoSEQ multiplex PCR, and TCRdb kept only the in-frame ones, dropping some. The table records about 250,000 clones, 70% to 90% of them present only once. The sample taken for sequencing was peripheral blood. The receptors stem from a man aged 18 to 30 with active or convalescent COVID-19. Each CDR3 is given with its conserved first and last residue. The D gene is left open where the match is weak. The size of a clone is reported for some rows only, either as once, few or many, or as a class for expanded clones.

abundance: NA; j_gene: TRBJ2-1; d_gene: NA; v_gene: TRBV6-5; CDR3nt: TGTGCCAGCAGTTCCTCGGCGGTCTACAATGAGCAGTTCTTC; CDR3aa: CASSSSAVYNEQFF
abundance: NA; j_gene: TRBJ2-5; d_gene: NA; v_gene: TRBV18; CDR3nt: TGTGCCAGCTCACCAAACAACCAAGAGACCCAGTACTTC; CDR3aa: CASSPNNQETQYF
abundance: NA; j_gene: TRBJ2-7; d_gene: NA; v_gene: TRBV7-2; CDR3nt: TGTGCCAGCAGCTCCGACTGGGGCGCCGAGCAGTACTTC; CDR3aa: CASSSDWGAEQYF
abundance: NA; j_gene: TRBJ1-2; d_gene: TRBD1; v_gene: TRBV10-3; CDR3nt: TGTGCCATCAGGCCCGGGACAGACCTTGGCTACACCTTC; CDR3aa: CAIRPGTDLGYTF
abundance: NA; j_gene: TRBJ2-7; d_gene: NA; v_gene: TRBV28; CDR3nt: TGTGCCAGCAGTTTACGCCACCCCGGAGGGAGTTACGAGCAGTACTTC; CDR3aa: CASSLRHPGGSYEQYF
abundance: NA; j_gene: TRBJ1-2; d_gene: TRBD1; v_gene: TRBV7-2; CDR3nt: TGTGCCAGCAGCTTGCTGGGACAGGGGGTGCGCTATGGCTACACCTTC; CDR3aa: CASSLLGQGVRYGYTF
abundance: NA; j_gene: TRBJ1-1; d_gene: NA; v_gene: TRBV6-5; CDR3nt: TGTGCCAGCAGGCGAGAAGCATCTGAAGCTTTCTTT; CDR3aa: CASRREASEAFF
abundance: NA; j_gene: TRBJ2-2; d_gene: NA; v_gene: TRBV29-1; CDR3nt: TGCAGCGTTCGAGCGGTCTCGAACACCGGGGAGCTGTTTTTT; CDR3aa: CSVRAVSNTGELFF
abundance: NA; j_gene: TRBJ1-2; d_gene: TRBD1; v_gene: TRBV27; CDR3nt: TGTGCCAGCAGTTTGGGACAGGGGGCGAATGGCTACACCTTC; CDR3aa: CASSLGQGANGYTF
abundance: NA; j_gene: TRBJ1-2; d_gene: TRBD1; v_gene: TRBV4-3; CDR3nt: TGCGCCAGCAGCCCTAATACAGGGGACTATGGCTACACCTTC; CDR3aa: CASSPNTGDYGYTF
abundance: NA; j_gene: TRBJ1-2; d_gene: TRBD1; v_gene: TRBV7-2; CDR3nt: TGTGCCAGCACCCTGACAGGGTTTGGCTACACCTTC; CDR3aa: CASTLTGFGYTF
abundance: NA; j_gene: TRBJ1-5; d_gene: NA; v_gene: TRBV2; CDR3nt: TGTGCCAGCAGTGAAAGCAGCGGACGGCAGCCCCAGCATTTT; CDR3aa: CASSESSGRQPQHF
abundance: NA; j_gene: TRBJ1-2; d_gene: NA; v_gene: TRBV13; CDR3nt: TGTGCCAGCAGCTTAGGTACAGGGTCTGGCTACACCTTC; CDR3aa: CASSLGTGSGYTF
abundance: NA; j_gene: TRBJ2-1; d_gene: TRBD1; v_gene: TRBV6-5; CDR3nt: TGTGCCAGCAGACGCACCGGGACAGGGGACCCTGAGCAGTTCTTC; CDR3aa: CASRRTGTGDPEQFF
abundance: once; j_gene: TRBJ2-1; d_gene: NA; v_gene: TRBV11-3; CDR3nt: TGTGCCAGCATTTTGAGTAGGAGGGAGCAGTTCTTC; CDR3aa: CASILSRREQFF
abundance: NA; j_gene: TRBJ1-4; d_gene: NA; v_gene: TRBV11-2; CDR3nt: TGTGCCAGCAGCCCCTCGGGACACAGAAATGAAAAACTGTTTTTT; CDR3aa: CASSPSGHRNEKLFF
abundance: NA; j_gene: TRBJ1-1; d_gene: TRBD1; v_gene: TRBV19; CDR3nt: TGTGCCAGCAGGACAGGGGGGAACACTGAAGCTTTCTTT; CDR3aa: CASRTGGNTEAFF
abundance: NA; j_gene: TRBJ2-3; d_gene: NA; v_gene: TRBV7-2; CDR3nt: TGTGCCAGCAGCCCCCGGGGTAGCACAGATACGCAGTATTTT; CDR3aa: CASSPRGSTDTQYF
abundance: NA; j_gene: TRBJ1-4; d_gene: TRBD1; v_gene: TRBV28; CDR3nt: TGTGCCAGCAGTGGACAGGGCCTGAGCGATAATGAAAAACTGTTTTTT; CDR3aa: CASSGQGLSDNEKLFF
abundance: once; j_gene: TRBJ1-3; d_gene: NA; v_gene: TRBV6-5; CDR3nt: TGTGCCAGCAACCAAGGGGCTATCTCTGGAAACACCATATATTTT; CDR3aa: CASNQGAISGNTIYF
abundance: NA; j_gene: TRBJ2-7; d_gene: TRBD2; v_gene: TRBV4-1; CDR3nt: TGCGCCAGCAGCCCATCGCTAGCGGGGGCTAACGAGCAGTACTTC; CDR3aa: CASSPSLAGANEQYF
abundance: NA; j_gene: TRBJ2-5; d_gene: TRBD2; v_gene: TRBV7-2; CDR3nt: TGTGCCAGCAGCTTGGGACTAGCACTCGAGACCCAGTACTTC; CDR3aa: CASSLGLALETQYF
abundance: once; j_gene: TRBJ1-5; d_gene: NA; v_gene: TRBV2; CDR3nt: TGTGCCAGCAGTAATTTAGGGGCCCTCAATCAGCCCCAGCATTTT; CDR3aa: CASSNLGALNQPQHF
abundance: once; j_gene: TRBJ2-5; d_gene: TRBD2; v_gene: TRBV7-2; CDR3nt: TGTGCCAGCAGCCGGACTAGCGGGAGGTCCCAAGAGACCCAGTACTTC; CDR3aa: CASSRTSGRSQETQYF
abundance: NA; j_gene: TRBJ1-5; d_gene: NA; v_gene: TRBV7-2; CDR3nt: TGTGCCAGCAGCTTAGGGTTTCAGGCAGGGCTAAATCAGCCCCAGCATTTT; CDR3aa: CASSLGFQAGLNQPQHF
abundance: NA; j_gene: TRBJ2-3; d_gene: TRBD2; v_gene: TRBV7-9; CDR3nt: TGTGCCAGCAGCCCGCTAGCGGGGGGGCGAACAGATACGCAGTATTTT; CDR3aa: CASSPLAGGRTDTQYF
abundance: once; j_gene: TRBJ2-1; d_gene: NA; v_gene: TRBV2; CDR3nt: TGTGCCAGCAGTGACGGTGAGCAGTTCTTC; CDR3aa: CASSDGEQFF
abundance: few; j_gene: TRBJ1-5; d_gene: NA; v_gene: TRBV28; CDR3nt: TGTGCCAGCAGATCCCCTAATAGCAATCAGCCCCAGCATTTT; CDR3aa: CASRSPNSNQPQHF
abundance: NA; j_gene: TRBJ1-1; d_gene: TRBD1; v_gene: TRBV6-5; CDR3nt: TGTGCCAGCAGTTACGACAGGGCCAGATCTGAAGCTTTCTTT; CDR3aa: CASSYDRARSEAFF
abundance: NA; j_gene: TRBJ1-6; d_gene: NA; v_gene: TRBV15; CDR3nt: TGTGCCACCAGCAGAGGAGTGGAGGGGAGTAATTCACCCCTCCACTTT; CDR3aa: CATSRGVEGSNSPLHF
abundance: NA; j_gene: TRBJ2-4; d_gene: TRBD2; v_gene: TRBV23-1; CDR3nt: TGCGCCAGCAGGCAGTTTAGCGGGAGGCTAGCTAGCAAAAACATTCAGTACTTC; CDR3aa: CASRQFSGRLASKNIQYF
abundance: NA; j_gene: TRBJ1-4; d_gene: NA; v_gene: TRBV6-2/TRBV6-3; CDR3nt: TGTGCCAGCAGTACCTCCCCGAGCAGGGTGGCTATGAAGAATGAAAAACTGTTTTTT; CDR3aa: CASSTSPSRVAMKNEKLFF
abundance: once; j_gene: TRBJ2-3; d_gene: TRBD2; v_gene: TRBV9; CDR3nt: TGTGCCAGCAGGGGCACTAGCGGGAGATCGGCCGAAACAGATACGCAGTATTTT; CDR3aa: CASRGTSGRSAETDTQYF
abundance: NA; j_gene: TRBJ2-1; d_gene: NA; v_gene: TRBV30; CDR3nt: TGTGCCTGGAGGGGGGGGCGTGAGGGCAATGAGCAGTTCTTC; CDR3aa: CAWRGGREGNEQFF
abundance: few; j_gene: TRBJ1-6; d_gene: NA; v_gene: TRBV29-1; CDR3nt: TGCAGCGTTTTATCCGGACACTCGGCTAATTCACCCCTCCACTTT; CDR3aa: CSVLSGHSANSPLHF
abundance: NA; j_gene: TRBJ2-7; d_gene: TRBD2; v_gene: TRBV29-1; CDR3nt: TGCAGCGTTCGGCGGGGAGGGCTCTACGAGCAGTACTTC; CDR3aa: CSVRRGGLYEQYF
abundance: NA; j_gene: TRBJ2-2; d_gene: NA; v_gene: TRBV29-1; CDR3nt: TGCAGCGCCGAGGTTACCGGGGAGCTGTTTTTT; CDR3aa: CSAEVTGELFF
abundance: once; j_gene: TRBJ1-2; d_gene: NA; v_gene: TRBV15; CDR3nt: TGTGCCACCAGCAGCCTCAGACAGACATCCCACTATGGCTACACCTTC; CDR3aa: CATSSLRQTSHYGYTF
abundance: NA; j_gene: TRBJ2-5; d_gene: TRBD1; v_gene: TRBV7-2; CDR3nt: TGTGCCAGCAGTCCGGGACAGGATAGAGAGACCCAGTACTTC; CDR3aa: CASSPGQDRETQYF
abundance: NA; j_gene: TRBJ1-1; d_gene: NA; v_gene: TRBV19; CDR3nt: TGTGCCAGTAGTATGCGGGGGCGGAACACTGAAGCTTTCTTT; CDR3aa: CASSMRGRNTEAFF
abundance: NA; j_gene: TRBJ2-4; d_gene: NA; v_gene: TRBV19; CDR3nt: TGTGCCAGTAGTATATTAATGCGGGGAAGTACCAAAAACATTCAGTACTTC; CDR3aa: CASSILMRGSTKNIQYF
abundance: NA; j_gene: TRBJ2-7; d_gene: NA; v_gene: TRBV3-1/TRBV3-2; CDR3nt: TGTGCCAGCAGCCTATACTTGAACGAGCAGTACTTC; CDR3aa: CASSLYLNEQYF
abundance: NA; j_gene: TRBJ2-7; d_gene: TRBD1; v_gene: TRBV28; CDR3nt: TGTGCCAGCAGGCCACCGTTGAACAGGGGGCGCGTGCAGTACTTC; CDR3aa: CASRPPLNRGRVQYF
abundance: NA; j_gene: TRBJ1-3; d_gene: NA; v_gene: TRBV12-3/TRBV12-4; CDR3nt: TGTGCCAGCAGTTTGCGCAACACCATATATTTT; CDR3aa: CASSLRNTIYF
abundance: NA; j_gene: TRBJ1-1; d_gene: TRBD1; v_gene: TRBV4-3; CDR3nt: TGCGCCAGCAGCCACGCGCAGGGGGACACTGAAGCTTTCTTT; CDR3aa: CASSHAQGDTEAFF
abundance: NA; j_gene: TRBJ1-2; d_gene: NA; v_gene: TRBV4-1; CDR3nt: TGCGCCAGCAGCCAAGACGAAGGGGCTAACTATGGCTACACCTTC; CDR3aa: CASSQDEGANYGYTF
abundance: few; j_gene: TRBJ2-7; d_gene: NA; v_gene: TRBV3-1/TRBV3-2; CDR3nt: TGTGCCAGCAGCCAATTACTTATGAGGGAGCAGTACTTC; CDR3aa: CASSQLLMREQYF
abundance: NA; j_gene: TRBJ2-7; d_gene: TRBD2; v_gene: TRBV11-3; CDR3nt: TGTGCCAGCAGCTTGTATAGCGGGGGGTTCTACGAGCAGTACTTC; CDR3aa: CASSLYSGGFYEQYF
abundance: NA; j_gene: TRBJ1-5; d_gene: NA; v_gene: TRBV6-1; CDR3nt: TGTGCCAGCAGTGATCTTCTCGGTTTAAATCAGCCCCAGCATTTT; CDR3aa: CASSDLLGLNQPQHF
abundance: NA; j_gene: TRBJ2-2; d_gene: NA; v_gene: TRBV27; CDR3nt: TGTGCCAGCAGTTTCGCGACTAGGGCCGGGGAGCTGTTTTTT; CDR3aa: CASSFATRAGELFF
abundance: NA; j_gene: TRBJ1-6; d_gene: NA; v_gene: TRBV7-3; CDR3nt: TGTGCCAGCAGCTTAACCACGGGTTATAATTCACCCCTCCACTTT; CDR3aa: CASSLTTGYNSPLHF
abundance: once; j_gene: TRBJ2-2; d_gene: NA; v_gene: TRBV5-1; CDR3nt: TGCGCCAGCAGTGTTTCCTGGTCTCGCGGAAGGAACACCGGGGAGCTGTTTTTT; CDR3aa: CASSVSWSRGRNTGELFF